The 8 T cell receptor beta chains in this list originate from one sample, sequenced in a study of T cells in Graves' hyperthyroidism and ophthalmopathy. Amplification of TCR beta CDR3 regions used RNA as the template. Carried out on the TCR CDR3, a first-round RT-PCR used the HTBI primer set. TCRdb re-derived calls from the multiplex PCR reads in MiXCR, one entry per CDR3 protein. The table shows around 350,000 distinct CDR3 sequences, with around a quarter occurring only once. Source material: blood. The origin of the receptors is a man aged 45-65 years with Graves' hyperthyroidism.

The chain uses TRBV5-1 and TRBJ2-2; 7 bases map to TRBD1. The V and J ends lost 4 bases and 6 bases, in that order; junction bases with no gene match: 9. The CDR3 runs to 15 residues. The germline gives CDR1 SGHRS, CDR2 YFSETQ. CDR3 sequence: CASSALTGKAGELFF. The CDR3 region has the DNA TGCGCCAGCAGCGCCTTGACAGGGAAGGCCGGGGAGCTGTTTTTT.

This chain uses TRBV6-1 with TRBJ1-1; no clear D gene. This CDR3 has 13 amino acids. Per germline, CDR1 MNHNS and CDR2 SASEGT. Trimming removed 5 bases from V and 10 bases from J, with 17 bases in between. CDR3: CASSPQASSPAFF. The CDR3, as DNA: TGTGCCAGCAGTCCCCAGGCCAGTTCGCCAGCTTTCTTT.

The rearrangement joins TRBV7-3 to TRBJ2-7; D might be TRBD2 (5 bases). V lost 4 bases to trimming and J lost 2 bases, with 12 bases between them. Looked up from germline, CDR1 is SGHTA and CDR2 is FQGTGA. The CDR3 consists of 14 residues. For the CDR3, the DNA is TGTGCCAGCAGCTACTCGGGATCCGCCTACGAGCAGTACTTC. It encodes CASSYSGSAYEQYF.

This clonotype was observed once. A much more abundant neighbour one base away suggests this may be a read error. The genes are TRBV5-1 and TRBJ2-1; 12 nucleotides line up with TRBD2. Unmatched junction bases numbered 14, after V lost 6 bases and J lost 10 bases. CDR3 length: 16 residues. In germline, CDR1 is SGHRS, CDR2 YFSETQ. The CDR3 is CASNPTTSGRFHEQFF. The DNA for the CDR3 is TGCGCCAGCAACCCAACCACTAGCGGGAGGTTCCACGAGCAGTTCTTC.

In its sample, this clonotype was seen a few times. The chain employs TRBV27 and TRBJ2-4, with 8 bases that match TRBD2. This CDR3 has 20 amino acids. Trimming cost V 4 bases and J 1 base; bases outside gene matches: 18. Per the germline V gene, CDR1 is MNHEY and CDR2 is SMNVEV (reference sequence). CDR3 bases: TGTGCCAGCAGTTCGACTGGGGGGGTTAGCGGGACTGAGGCCAAAAACATTCAGTACTTC. It is translated as CASSSTGGVSGTEAKNIQYF.

This clonotype turned up a few times. V is TRBV28 and J is TRBJ1-6; 12 positions match TRBD1. The V gene's germline CDR1 is MDHEN and CDR2 SYDVKM. This CDR3 spans 17 amino acids. Trimming cost V 4 bases and J 10 bases; bases outside gene matches: 11. The CDR3 DNA reads TGTGCCAGCAGTTCCGGGACAGGGGGCGCATCCAAATCACCCCTCCACTTT. Translated, it gives CASSSGTGGASKSPLHF.

The chain has TRBV3-1 and TRBJ2-5; TRBD1 matches at 7 bases. Germline CDR1 LGHDT, CDR2 YNNKEL (reference sequence). Trimming took 3 bases from V and 1 from J; bases not matched to a gene: 2. The CDR3 runs to 14 residues. The CDR3 here is CASSHAGGQETQYF. The CDR3 coding sequence is TGTGCCAGCAGCCACGCAGGGGGCCAAGAGACCCAGTACTTC.

This clonotype appeared many times. The chain carries TRBV6-5 and TRBJ1-1; no clear D. This CDR3 has 12 residues. V lost 2 bases and J lost 7, with 8 bases in between. Germline V gene data show CDR1 as MNHEY and CDR2 as SVGAGI. The CDR3 sequence: CASSYNLFEAFF. The CDR3, as DNA: TGTGCCAGCAGTTACAACCTGTTTGAAGCTTTCTTT.